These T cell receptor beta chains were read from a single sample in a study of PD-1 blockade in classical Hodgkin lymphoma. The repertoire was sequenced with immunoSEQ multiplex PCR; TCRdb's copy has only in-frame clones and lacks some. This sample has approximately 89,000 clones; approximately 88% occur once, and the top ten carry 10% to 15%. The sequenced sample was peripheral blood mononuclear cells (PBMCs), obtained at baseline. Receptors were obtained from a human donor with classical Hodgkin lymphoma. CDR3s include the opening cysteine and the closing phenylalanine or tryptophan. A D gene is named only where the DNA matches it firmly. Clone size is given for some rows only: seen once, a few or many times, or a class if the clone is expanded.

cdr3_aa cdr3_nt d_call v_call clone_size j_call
CASSETSGRAGYEQYF TGTGCCAGCAGTGAGACTAGCGGGAGGGCCGGGTACGAGCAGTACTTC TRBD2 TRBV6-1 . TRBJ2-7
CASSLRGTGLGNQPQHF TGTGCCAGCAGTTTACGGGGCACAGGGCTGGGGAATCAGCCCCAGCATTTT . TRBV27 . TRBJ1-5
CASSSRVNTEAFF TGTGCCAGCAGCTCCCGGGTGAACACTGAAGCTTTCTTT . TRBV7-2 once TRBJ1-1
CASSPPQGLVGYF TGTGCCAGCAGCCCACCCCAGGGACTAGTAGGGTATTTT TRBD2 TRBV9 . TRBJ2-3
CASSLRFSGRRPYEQYF TGTGCCAGCAGCTTGAGGTTTAGCGGGAGGCGCCCCTACGAGCAGTACTTC TRBD2 TRBV5-6 . TRBJ2-7
CASSSGLGVLTF TGTGCCAGCAGCTCGGGACTTGGGGTCCTGACTTTC . TRBV7-2 . TRBJ2-6
CASRMGLNTGELFF TGCGCCAGCAGGATGGGGCTAAACACCGGGGAGCTGTTTTTT . TRBV5-1 once TRBJ2-2
CASSGVAGAPDTQYF TGTGCCAGTAGTGGTGTGGCGGGAGCCCCAGATACGCAGTATTTT TRBD2 TRBV19 . TRBJ2-3
CASSIKENTEAFF TGTGCCAGTAGTATTAAGGAGAACACTGAAGCTTTCTTT . TRBV19 . TRBJ1-1
CASSGGGYNEQFF TGTGCCAGCAGTGGAGGGGGATACAATGAGCAGTTCTTC . TRBV2 . TRBJ2-1
CASSLGSQGWDIQYF TGTGCCAGCAGCTTAGGCTCGCAGGGCTGGGACATTCAGTACTTC . TRBV7-2 . TRBJ2-4
CASSSPGQQYF TGTGCCAGCAGTTCCCCCGGGCAGCAGTACTTC . TRBV6-5 . TRBJ2-7
CASSWNPLSGATTDTQYF TGTGCCAGCAGCTGGAACCCCCTTAGCGGGGCCACCACAGATACGCAGTATTTT TRBD2 TRBV7-9 . TRBJ2-3
CASSLVTNTGELFF TGCGCCAGCAGCTTGGTAACGAACACCGGGGAGCTGTTTTTT . TRBV5-1 . TRBJ2-2
CAIGIGAHSYEQYF TGTGCCATTGGGATAGGGGCTCACTCCTACGAGCAGTACTTC . TRBV10-3 few TRBJ2-7
CASRGVLRQYF TGTGCCAGCAGGGGAGTTCTAAGACAGTACTTC . TRBV6-1 . TRBJ2-7
CASSLAPGSYGYTF TGTGCCAGCAGCTTGGCCCCAGGATCCTATGGCTACACCTTC . TRBV5-8 . TRBJ1-2
CASSPQGRAEKLFF TGTGCCAGCAGTCCCCAGGGTAGGGCTGAAAAACTGTTTTTT . TRBV6-6 . TRBJ1-4
CASSFLGTGPMSLYGYTF TGTGCCAGCAGTTTTCTAGGGACAGGACCGATGTCCCTCTATGGCTACACCTTC TRBD1 TRBV27 . TRBJ1-2
CASSLVAGGTGELFF TGTGCCAGCAGCTTAGTTGCGGGAGGAACCGGGGAGCTGTTTTTT TRBD2 TRBV7-2 . TRBJ2-2
CASSLTGNYGYTF TGTGCCAGCAGTTTAACCGGCAACTATGGCTACACCTTC . TRBV28 few TRBJ1-2
CASAGLGKTQYF TGTGCCAGCGCGGGCCTCGGAAAGACCCAGTACTTC . TRBV6-6 . TRBJ2-5
CASSSTSGSLGDTQYF TGTGCCAGCAGTTCGACTAGCGGGAGTTTGGGAGATACGCAGTATTTT TRBD2 TRBV7-9 . TRBJ2-3
CSARDGEKLFF TGCAGTGCTAGAGACGGCGAAAAACTGTTTTTT . TRBV20-1 . TRBJ1-4
CASSLDGQNTEAFF TGCGCCAGCAGCTTGGACGGCCAGAACACTGAAGCTTTCTTT . TRBV5-1 . TRBJ1-1
CASSYGTGAYNEQFF TGTGCCAGCAGCTACGGGACAGGGGCCTACAATGAGCAGTTCTTC TRBD1 TRBV7-7 few TRBJ2-1
CASSQEGADLNYGYTF TGCGCCAGCAGCCAAGAAGGAGCAGATCTTAACTATGGCTACACCTTC . TRBV4-1 . TRBJ1-2
CAISGGLAGRQTGELFF TGTGCCATCAGTGGTGGACTAGCGGGACGCCAGACCGGGGAGCTGTTTTTT TRBD2 TRBV10-3 . TRBJ2-2
CAINRQGVSYEQYF TGTGCCATCAACCGACAGGGGGTCTCCTACGAGCAGTACTTC TRBD1 TRBV10-3 . TRBJ2-7
CASSLGRGRAGYTF TGTGCCAGCAGCTTGGGAAGGGGGCGGGCTGGCTACACCTTC TRBD1 TRBV5-6 . TRBJ1-2
CAWSPLQGGSGYTF TGTGCCTGGAGTCCTCTGCAGGGAGGTAGTGGCTACACCTTC . TRBV30 . TRBJ1-2
CASSPRGIEAYGYTF TGTGCCAGCAGCCCCCGGGGGATCGAGGCCTATGGCTACACCTTC . TRBV4-2 few TRBJ1-2
CASSDPGLAGVLETQYF TGTGCCAGCAGTGACCCGGGACTAGCGGGAGTTTTGGAGACCCAGTACTTC TRBD2 TRBV6-1 . TRBJ2-5